These T cell receptor beta chains were read from a single sample in a study of blood T cell repertoires in COVID-19. Profiling relied on immunoSEQ multiplex PCR, and the TCRdb table lists in-frame clones only, not all of them. The data show approximately 160,000 clones, roughly 80% seen once. The sequencing input was peripheral blood. The source of these receptors is a man between 65 and 79 years old with acute or convalescent COVID-19. The CDR3 runs from the conserved cysteine through the conserved F or W. The order of the fields is clone size, D gene, J gene, V gene, CDR3 DNA, CDR3 protein. The D gene is left open where the match is weak. Part of the rows lack a size; the others show once, few, many or a class for expanded clones.

clone size: .; D gene: TRBD1; J gene: TRBJ1-3; V gene: TRBV24-1; CDR3 DNA: TGTGCCACCAGTGATTACAGGGGAACCATATATTTT; CDR3 protein: CATSDYRGTIYF
clone size: .; D gene: TRBD1; J gene: TRBJ2-3; V gene: TRBV5-5; CDR3 DNA: TGTGCCAGCAGCTTGGGGCAGGGGGCAGATACGCAGTATTTT; CDR3 protein: CASSLGQGADTQYF
clone size: .; D gene: .; J gene: TRBJ2-7; V gene: TRBV6-5; CDR3 DNA: TGTGCCAGCAGTCGGGACATCTACGAGCAGTACTTC; CDR3 protein: CASSRDIYEQYF
clone size: once; D gene: TRBD1; J gene: TRBJ2-7; V gene: TRBV10-1; CDR3 DNA: TGCGCCAGCAGTGAGTCGACAGGGGGCTCCTACGAGCAGTACTTC; CDR3 protein: CASSESTGGSYEQYF
clone size: .; D gene: .; J gene: TRBJ1-5; V gene: TRBV12-3/TRBV12-4; CDR3 DNA: TGTGCCAGCGCGGCAGGGGATTCTCAGCCCCAGCATTTT; CDR3 protein: CASAAGDSQPQHF
clone size: .; D gene: .; J gene: TRBJ1-3; V gene: TRBV7-9; CDR3 DNA: TGTGCCAGCAGATCAGGGGCGGGAAACACCATATATTTT; CDR3 protein: CASRSGAGNTIYF
clone size: .; D gene: .; J gene: TRBJ1-1; V gene: TRBV19; CDR3 DNA: TGTGCCAGTAGTACTAGCTCGGTAGGGAGCCTTGAAGCTTTCTTT; CDR3 protein: CASSTSSVGSLEAFF
clone size: .; D gene: TRBD1; J gene: TRBJ1-2; V gene: TRBV6-5; CDR3 DNA: TGTGCCAGCAGTTACACCCGGACAGGGGGGGGGTATGGCTACACCTTC; CDR3 protein: CASSYTRTGGGYGYTF
clone size: .; D gene: TRBD2; J gene: TRBJ2-7; V gene: TRBV7-2; CDR3 DNA: TGTGCCAGCAGCTTAGTGGCTAGCGGGAGCTACGAGCAGTACTTC; CDR3 protein: CASSLVASGSYEQYF
clone size: once; D gene: TRBD1; J gene: TRBJ1-5; V gene: TRBV16; CDR3 DNA: TGTGCCAGCAGCCAAGGGACAGGGGGCACTCAGCCCCAGCATTTT; CDR3 protein: CASSQGTGGTQPQHF
clone size: .; D gene: .; J gene: TRBJ1-2; V gene: TRBV6-1; CDR3 DNA: TGTGCCAGCAGTGAAGGTAACTCCTATGGCTACACCTTC; CDR3 protein: CASSEGNSYGYTF
clone size: .; D gene: .; J gene: TRBJ2-7; V gene: TRBV7-2; CDR3 DNA: TGTGCCAGCAGCCCCGTAGTCGGTCCCCTGTCCTACGAGCAGTACTTC; CDR3 protein: CASSPVVGPLSYEQYF
clone size: .; D gene: .; J gene: TRBJ1-2; V gene: TRBV5-6; CDR3 DNA: TGTGCCAGCAGCGGGCCAGGGAATGGCTACACCTTC; CDR3 protein: CASSGPGNGYTF
clone size: .; D gene: TRBD1; J gene: TRBJ1-6; V gene: TRBV5-4; CDR3 DNA: TGTGCCAGCAGCTTGGGCAGGGGGCCTGATTCACCCCTCCACTTT; CDR3 protein: CASSLGRGPDSPLHF
clone size: few; D gene: .; J gene: TRBJ2-7; V gene: TRBV2; CDR3 DNA: TGTGCCAGCAGTGAAGGCAGGGCCTACGAGCAGTACTTC; CDR3 protein: CASSEGRAYEQYF
clone size: .; D gene: .; J gene: TRBJ1-5; V gene: TRBV27; CDR3 DNA: TGTGCCAGCAGGCCTTTCCCGGGAGAGGCCCAGCATTTT; CDR3 protein: CASRPFPGEAQHF
clone size: .; D gene: .; J gene: TRBJ1-2; V gene: TRBV6-6; CDR3 DNA: TGTGCCAGCGGTAGCCCTGCGGATGGCTACACCTTC; CDR3 protein: CASGSPADGYTF
clone size: .; D gene: TRBD1; J gene: TRBJ2-7; V gene: TRBV18; CDR3 DNA: TGTGCCAGCTCACGTCACGGACAGGCGGACGAGCAGTACTTC; CDR3 protein: CASSRHGQADEQYF
clone size: .; D gene: TRBD2; J gene: TRBJ2-1; V gene: TRBV11-3; CDR3 DNA: TGTGCCAGCAGCGGCTGGACTAGCCCTGCTGAGCAGTTCTTC; CDR3 protein: CASSGWTSPAEQFF
clone size: .; D gene: .; J gene: TRBJ2-5; V gene: TRBV30; CDR3 DNA: TGTGCCTGGACCGGGACTGGGGTGAGGGAGACCCAGTACTTC; CDR3 protein: CAWTGTGVRETQYF
clone size: .; D gene: .; J gene: TRBJ2-7; V gene: TRBV28; CDR3 DNA: TGTGCCAGCAGTTCAGGATCAGCCTACGAGCAGTACTTC; CDR3 protein: CASSSGSAYEQYF
clone size: .; D gene: TRBD1; J gene: TRBJ1-6; V gene: TRBV7-9; CDR3 DNA: TGTGCCAGCGGTCGGGGACAGGGCTCCTCACCCCTCCACTTT; CDR3 protein: CASGRGQGSSPLHF
clone size: .; D gene: .; J gene: TRBJ2-7; V gene: TRBV2; CDR3 DNA: TGTGCCAGCAGTGATAGGTCCCAGGGATCTCCCTACGAGCAGTACTTC; CDR3 protein: CASSDRSQGSPYEQYF
clone size: .; D gene: .; J gene: TRBJ2-3; V gene: TRBV3-1/TRBV3-2; CDR3 DNA: TGTGCCAGCAGCCAAGCGGGGGGCCACGGCACAGATACGCAGTATTTT; CDR3 protein: CASSQAGGHGTDTQYF
clone size: .; D gene: .; J gene: TRBJ1-2; V gene: TRBV5-1; CDR3 DNA: TGCGCCAGCAGCTTGGGTGCGTTTAACTATGGCTACACCTTC; CDR3 protein: CASSLGAFNYGYTF
clone size: .; D gene: .; J gene: TRBJ2-1; V gene: TRBV25-1; CDR3 DNA: TGTGCCAGCAGTCTAACAAGGACCATAAGGGGTGAGCAGTTCTTC; CDR3 protein: CASSLTRTIRGEQFF
clone size: .; D gene: .; J gene: TRBJ2-5; V gene: TRBV11-2; CDR3 DNA: TGTGCCAGCAGCCCCCAAATCAGGGGCGAGACCCAGTACTTC; CDR3 protein: CASSPQIRGETQYF
clone size: .; D gene: .; J gene: TRBJ2-3; V gene: TRBV9; CDR3 DNA: TGTGCCAGCAGCGTAGGATCAGGAGATACGCAGTATTTT; CDR3 protein: CASSVGSGDTQYF
clone size: .; D gene: TRBD1; J gene: TRBJ2-1; V gene: TRBV5-1; CDR3 DNA: TGCGCCAGCACCCTTGGACAGGGGGCATTCAGTGAGCAGTTCTTC; CDR3 protein: CASTLGQGAFSEQFF
clone size: .; D gene: .; J gene: TRBJ1-6; V gene: TRBV19; CDR3 DNA: TGTGCCAGTAGAGGGACCCGCGGGACGGAAGATAATTCACCCCTCCACTTT; CDR3 protein: CASRGTRGTEDNSPLHF
clone size: .; D gene: .; J gene: TRBJ1-2; V gene: TRBV6-1; CDR3 DNA: TGTGCCAGCAGTGAGGCCATCTATGGCTACACCTTC; CDR3 protein: CASSEAIYGYTF
clone size: once; D gene: .; J gene: TRBJ2-7; V gene: TRBV9; CDR3 DNA: TGTGCCAGCAGCTTCGGGGGGCAGTACTTC; CDR3 protein: CASSFGGQYF
clone size: .; D gene: TRBD1; J gene: TRBJ2-7; V gene: TRBV5-6; CDR3 DNA: TGTGCCAGCAGCCGGGACAGGGGAGCCGAGCAGTACTTC; CDR3 protein: CASSRDRGAEQYF
clone size: .; D gene: TRBD1; J gene: TRBJ1-4; V gene: TRBV28; CDR3 DNA: TGTGCCAGCAGCCTGGACAGGGTGAGAGAAAAACTGTTTTTT; CDR3 protein: CASSLDRVREKLFF
clone size: .; D gene: TRBD2; J gene: TRBJ2-7; V gene: TRBV5-6; CDR3 DNA: TGTGCCAGCTTGGGGGCTAGCGGGGCCTACGAGCAGTACTTC; CDR3 protein: CASLGASGAYEQYF
clone size: .; D gene: .; J gene: TRBJ2-3; V gene: TRBV5-8; CDR3 DNA: TGTGCCAGCACCTCCGGGACTGTTAGCACAGATACGCAGTATTTT; CDR3 protein: CASTSGTVSTDTQYF
clone size: .; D gene: TRBD1; J gene: TRBJ2-3; V gene: TRBV28; CDR3 DNA: TGTGCCAGCACCCGACAGGGAATAGATACGCAGTATTTT; CDR3 protein: CASTRQGIDTQYF
clone size: once; D gene: TRBD2; J gene: TRBJ2-1; V gene: TRBV2; CDR3 DNA: TGTGCCAGCAGGGAGACAATACTAGCGGGAGACTACAATGAGCAGTTCTTC; CDR3 protein: CASRETILAGDYNEQFF
clone size: .; D gene: TRBD2; J gene: TRBJ2-7; V gene: TRBV27; CDR3 DNA: TGTGCCAGCAGTTTGACTAGCGGGAAGTCCTACGAGCAGTACTTC; CDR3 protein: CASSLTSGKSYEQYF
clone size: .; D gene: .; J gene: TRBJ2-7; V gene: TRBV6-2/TRBV6-3; CDR3 DNA: TGTGCCAGCAGTTACCGGACAACCAGTCCCATCGGCTACGAGCAGTACTTC; CDR3 protein: CASSYRTTSPIGYEQYF
clone size: .; D gene: .; J gene: TRBJ1-1; V gene: TRBV2; CDR3 DNA: TGTGCCAGCACGGGGGGCACTGAAGCTTTCTTT; CDR3 protein: CASTGGTEAFF
clone size: .; D gene: TRBD2; J gene: TRBJ2-1; V gene: TRBV28; CDR3 DNA: TGTGCCAGCAGTGCCGCAACCATAGCGGGAGACGCCAATGAGCAGTTCTTC; CDR3 protein: CASSAATIAGDANEQFF